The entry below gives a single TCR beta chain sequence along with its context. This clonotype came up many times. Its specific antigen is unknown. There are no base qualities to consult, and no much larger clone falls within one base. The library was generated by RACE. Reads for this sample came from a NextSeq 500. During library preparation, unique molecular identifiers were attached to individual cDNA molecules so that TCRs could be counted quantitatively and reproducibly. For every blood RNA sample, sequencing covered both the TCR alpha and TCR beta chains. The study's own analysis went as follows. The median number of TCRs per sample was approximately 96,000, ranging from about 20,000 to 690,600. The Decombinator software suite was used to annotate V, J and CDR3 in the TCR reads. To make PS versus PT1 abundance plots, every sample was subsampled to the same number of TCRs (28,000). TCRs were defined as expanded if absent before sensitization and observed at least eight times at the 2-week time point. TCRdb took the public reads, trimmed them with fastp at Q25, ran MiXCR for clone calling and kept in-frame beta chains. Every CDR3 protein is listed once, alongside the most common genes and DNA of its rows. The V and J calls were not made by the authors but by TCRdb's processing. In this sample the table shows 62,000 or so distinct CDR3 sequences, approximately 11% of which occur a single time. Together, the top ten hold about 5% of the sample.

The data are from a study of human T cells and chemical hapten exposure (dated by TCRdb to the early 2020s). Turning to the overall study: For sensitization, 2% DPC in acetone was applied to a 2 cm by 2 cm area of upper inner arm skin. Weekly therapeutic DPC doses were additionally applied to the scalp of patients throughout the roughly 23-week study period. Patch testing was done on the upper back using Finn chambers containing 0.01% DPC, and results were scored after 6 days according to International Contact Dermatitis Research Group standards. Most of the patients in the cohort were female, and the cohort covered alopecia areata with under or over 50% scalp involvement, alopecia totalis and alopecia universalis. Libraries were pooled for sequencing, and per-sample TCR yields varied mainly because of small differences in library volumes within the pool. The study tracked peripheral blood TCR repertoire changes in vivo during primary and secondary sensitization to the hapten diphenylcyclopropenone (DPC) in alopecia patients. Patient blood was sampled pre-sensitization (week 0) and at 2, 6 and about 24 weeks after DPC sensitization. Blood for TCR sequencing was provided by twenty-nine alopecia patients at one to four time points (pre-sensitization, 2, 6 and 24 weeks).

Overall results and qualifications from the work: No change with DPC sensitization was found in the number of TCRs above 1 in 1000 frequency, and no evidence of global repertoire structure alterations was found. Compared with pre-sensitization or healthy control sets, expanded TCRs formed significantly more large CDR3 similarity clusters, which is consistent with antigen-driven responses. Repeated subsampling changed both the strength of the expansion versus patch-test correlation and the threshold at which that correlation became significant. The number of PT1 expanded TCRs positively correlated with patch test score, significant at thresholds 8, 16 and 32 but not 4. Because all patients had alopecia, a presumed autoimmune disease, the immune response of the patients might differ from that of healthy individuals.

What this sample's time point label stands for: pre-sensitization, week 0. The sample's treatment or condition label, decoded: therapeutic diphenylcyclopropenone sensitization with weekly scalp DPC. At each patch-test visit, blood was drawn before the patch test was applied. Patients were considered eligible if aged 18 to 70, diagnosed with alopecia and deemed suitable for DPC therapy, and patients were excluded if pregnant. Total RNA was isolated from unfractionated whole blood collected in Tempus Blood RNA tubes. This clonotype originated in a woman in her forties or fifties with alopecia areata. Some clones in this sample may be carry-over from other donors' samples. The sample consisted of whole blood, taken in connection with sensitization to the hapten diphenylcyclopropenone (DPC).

Here the CDR3 is given as CARSRGGSVETQYF. The DNA sequence is TGTGCCCGTAGCCGCGGCGGGAGTGTTGAGACCCAGTACTTC. The chain employs TRBV2 and TRBJ2-5, and TRBD2 aligns with 7 junction nucleotides. Compared with germline, V lacks 11 bases and J lacks 5 bases; bases without a gene match: 14. The CDR1 and CDR2 encoded by the germline V gene are SNHLY and FYNNEI. The CDR3 sequence holds 14 residues, the cysteine and phenylalanine included. The only DNA kept is the CDR3, 42 bases in frame from the first base. Beyond the CDR3, the reference TRBV2 and TRBJ2-5 genes provide the residues; the full variable domain reads: EPEVTQTPSHQVTQMGQEVILRCVPISNHLYFYWYRQILGQKVEFLVSFYNNEISEKSEIFDDQFSVERPDGSNFTLKIRSTKLEDSAMYFCARSRGGSVETQYFGPGTRLLVL.